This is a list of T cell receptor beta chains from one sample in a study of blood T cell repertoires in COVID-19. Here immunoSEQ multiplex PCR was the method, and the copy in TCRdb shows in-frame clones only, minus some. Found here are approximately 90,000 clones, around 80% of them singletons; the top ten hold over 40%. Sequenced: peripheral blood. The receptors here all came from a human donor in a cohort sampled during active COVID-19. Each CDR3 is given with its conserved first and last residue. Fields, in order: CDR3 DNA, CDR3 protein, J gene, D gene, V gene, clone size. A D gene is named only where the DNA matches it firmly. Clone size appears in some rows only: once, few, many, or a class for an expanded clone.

CDR3 DNA: TGTGCCAGCAGTTCAACAGGGGGCAGTGGGGCCAACGTCCTGACTTTC
CDR3 protein: CASSSTGGSGANVLTF
J gene: TRBJ2-6
D gene: TRBD1
V gene: TRBV28
clone size: .

CDR3 DNA: TGTGCCAGCAGTGATCAGGGAAGGATAGTAGATAATGAAAAACTGTTTTTT
CDR3 protein: CASSDQGRIVDNEKLFF
J gene: TRBJ1-4
D gene: .
V gene: TRBV6-1
clone size: many

CDR3 DNA: TGTGCCAGCAGTCCCTCGATGGGAGACTACAATGAGCAGTTCTTC
CDR3 protein: CASSPSMGDYNEQFF
J gene: TRBJ2-1
D gene: .
V gene: TRBV28
clone size: .

CDR3 DNA: TGTGCCTGGACGAGGGGGCAGGGGGCAGGGTATGATGGCTACACCTTC
CDR3 protein: CAWTRGQGAGYDGYTF
J gene: TRBJ1-2
D gene: TRBD1
V gene: TRBV30
clone size: .

CDR3 DNA: TGTGCCAGCAGCCAAGGAAGGGAGCGGGTTGAAAAACTGTTTTTT
CDR3 protein: CASSQGRERVEKLFF
J gene: TRBJ1-4
D gene: .
V gene: TRBV4-2
clone size: .

CDR3 DNA: TGTGCCACCAGTGACCAGACAGGGGCGACCTACAATGAGCAGTTCTTC
CDR3 protein: CATSDQTGATYNEQFF
J gene: TRBJ2-1
D gene: TRBD1
V gene: TRBV24-1
clone size: few

CDR3 DNA: TGTGCCAGCAGTCCCTACAGGGGAATCACCGGGGAGCTGTTTTTT
CDR3 protein: CASSPYRGITGELFF
J gene: TRBJ2-2
D gene: TRBD1
V gene: TRBV28
clone size: once

CDR3 DNA: TGCAGCGTTGGAGCCCAAGCTCGACAGGCCGAGCAGTACTTC
CDR3 protein: CSVGAQARQAEQYF
J gene: TRBJ2-7
D gene: .
V gene: TRBV29-1
clone size: .

CDR3 DNA: TGTGCCAGCAGATCGGTGGACACTGAAGCTTTCTTT
CDR3 protein: CASRSVDTEAFF
J gene: TRBJ1-1
D gene: .
V gene: TRBV28
clone size: .

CDR3 DNA: TGTGCCAGCAGTTGGGCGGGTGGAACGAATGAGCAGTTCTTC
CDR3 protein: CASSWAGGTNEQFF
J gene: TRBJ2-1
D gene: .
V gene: TRBV6-5
clone size: .

CDR3 DNA: TGTGCCAGCAGTTATCAGGGGCTGGGTCAGCCCCAGCATTTT
CDR3 protein: CASSYQGLGQPQHF
J gene: TRBJ1-5
D gene: .
V gene: TRBV27
clone size: .

CDR3 DNA: TGCGCCAGCAGTCCCGGGACAGGAGGTGCAACTAATGAAAAACTGTTTTTT
CDR3 protein: CASSPGTGGATNEKLFF
J gene: TRBJ1-4
D gene: TRBD1
V gene: TRBV5-1
clone size: .

CDR3 DNA: TGTGCCAGCAGAACTAGCGGGAGGTATGAGCAGTTCTTC
CDR3 protein: CASRTSGRYEQFF
J gene: TRBJ2-1
D gene: TRBD2
V gene: TRBV7-9
clone size: .

CDR3 DNA: TGTGCCAGCAGGACATCAGGGTTGACGAACTATGGCTACACCTTC
CDR3 protein: CASRTSGLTNYGYTF
J gene: TRBJ1-2
D gene: .
V gene: TRBV2
clone size: once

CDR3 DNA: TGTGCCAGCAGCGTGGACGGGGTTTTTGGCAATCAGCCCCAGCATTTT
CDR3 protein: CASSVDGVFGNQPQHF
J gene: TRBJ1-5
D gene: .
V gene: TRBV9
clone size: .

CDR3 DNA: TGTGCCAGCAGGAACGGGGTTTCCTACGAGCAGTACTTC
CDR3 protein: CASRNGVSYEQYF
J gene: TRBJ2-7
D gene: .
V gene: TRBV6-6
clone size: many

CDR3 DNA: TGTGCCAGCAGCTCCAGGGGTGGTGGTCAGCCCCAGCATTTT
CDR3 protein: CASSSRGGGQPQHF
J gene: TRBJ1-5
D gene: .
V gene: TRBV7-8
clone size: .

CDR3 DNA: TGCAGCGTTGCAGGGGCTGGAAACACCATATATTTT
CDR3 protein: CSVAGAGNTIYF
J gene: TRBJ1-3
D gene: .
V gene: TRBV29-1
clone size: few

CDR3 DNA: TGTGCCAGCAGCCGAAGCGGGGGGCGCACAGATACGCAGTATTTT
CDR3 protein: CASSRSGGRTDTQYF
J gene: TRBJ2-3
D gene: TRBD2
V gene: TRBV5-4
clone size: .

CDR3 DNA: TGTGCCAGCAGCCAACACGGGAGTCGGACAGATACGCAGTATTTT
CDR3 protein: CASSQHGSRTDTQYF
J gene: TRBJ2-3
D gene: .
V gene: TRBV3-1/TRBV3-2
clone size: .

CDR3 DNA: TGTGCCACCATAGGACAGGGTGTAGGGAACACCATATATTTT
CDR3 protein: CATIGQGVGNTIYF
J gene: TRBJ1-3
D gene: TRBD1
V gene: TRBV28
clone size: .

CDR3 DNA: TGTGCCAGCAGTCGACTAGCGGGAGTTTCCGATACGCAGTATTTT
CDR3 protein: CASSRLAGVSDTQYF
J gene: TRBJ2-3
D gene: TRBD2
V gene: TRBV28
clone size: .

CDR3 DNA: TGTGCCAGCAGCCATCGGACTAGCGGGGTCAAAAACATTCAGTACTTC
CDR3 protein: CASSHRTSGVKNIQYF
J gene: TRBJ2-4
D gene: TRBD2
V gene: TRBV3-1/TRBV3-2
clone size: .

CDR3 DNA: TGTGCCAGCAGCCTGACCAGGGGTAATTCACCCCTCCACTTT
CDR3 protein: CASSLTRGNSPLHF
J gene: TRBJ1-6
D gene: .
V gene: TRBV28
clone size: few

CDR3 DNA: TGTGCCAGCAGTGAAGATACAGGCACAGATACGCAGTATTTT
CDR3 protein: CASSEDTGTDTQYF
J gene: TRBJ2-3
D gene: .
V gene: TRBV2
clone size: .

CDR3 DNA: TGCGCCAGCAAACTACAGGGGGCCGTCAACGAGCAGTACTTC
CDR3 protein: CASKLQGAVNEQYF
J gene: TRBJ2-7
D gene: TRBD1
V gene: TRBV5-1
clone size: .

CDR3 DNA: TGTGCCAGCAGTACGGCGCACAGGGGGACGCGGGAGCAGTACTTC
CDR3 protein: CASSTAHRGTREQYF
J gene: TRBJ2-7
D gene: TRBD1
V gene: TRBV6-5
clone size: .

CDR3 DNA: TGCGCCAGCAGCCTTTCGGGGGTAACGGGAGTTACCAATGAGCAGTTCTTC
CDR3 protein: CASSLSGVTGVTNEQFF
J gene: TRBJ2-1
D gene: .
V gene: TRBV5-1
clone size: .

CDR3 DNA: TGCAGCGTTGGGCAGGGGGCGCGGGAGACCCAGTACTTC
CDR3 protein: CSVGQGARETQYF
J gene: TRBJ2-5
D gene: TRBD1
V gene: TRBV29-1
clone size: .

CDR3 DNA: TGCAGTGCTAGTTTTCGCAGGGACCAAGAGACCCAGTACTTC
CDR3 protein: CSASFRRDQETQYF
J gene: TRBJ2-5
D gene: .
V gene: TRBV20-1
clone size: .

CDR3 DNA: TGTGCCAGTAGTATAGGCCCGGGACAGGGGAACACCGGGGAGCTGTTTTTT
CDR3 protein: CASSIGPGQGNTGELFF
J gene: TRBJ2-2
D gene: TRBD1
V gene: TRBV19
clone size: .

CDR3 DNA: TGTGCCACCAGTCCAGACAGGGACACCGGGGAGCTGTTTTTT
CDR3 protein: CATSPDRDTGELFF
J gene: TRBJ2-2
D gene: TRBD1
V gene: TRBV24-1
clone size: few

CDR3 DNA: TGTGCCACCAGTGATCCAGGGACTAGCGGCCCCTACGAGCAGTACTTC
CDR3 protein: CATSDPGTSGPYEQYF
J gene: TRBJ2-7
D gene: TRBD2
V gene: TRBV24-1
clone size: .

CDR3 DNA: TGTGCCAGCAGTTTATGGGGGACAGCAACCTACGAGCAGTACTTC
CDR3 protein: CASSLWGTATYEQYF
J gene: TRBJ2-7
D gene: TRBD1
V gene: TRBV28
clone size: .

CDR3 DNA: TGTGCCAGCAGCTTAGCCATCTCTGGAAACACCATATATTTT
CDR3 protein: CASSLAISGNTIYF
J gene: TRBJ1-3
D gene: .
V gene: TRBV7-2
clone size: .

CDR3 DNA: TGCGCCAGCAGCTCCTGGACTAGCAGCACAGATACGCAGTATTTT
CDR3 protein: CASSSWTSSTDTQYF
J gene: TRBJ2-3
D gene: TRBD2
V gene: TRBV5-1
clone size: .

CDR3 DNA: TGTGCCACCGGCACAGATACGCAGTATTTT
CDR3 protein: CATGTDTQYF
J gene: TRBJ2-3
D gene: .
V gene: TRBV10-3
clone size: .

CDR3 DNA: TGTGCCAGCAGTTACTCGAAAGCTAGCGGGCTCGAGCAGTACTTC
CDR3 protein: CASSYSKASGLEQYF
J gene: TRBJ2-7
D gene: TRBD2
V gene: TRBV6-5
clone size: .

CDR3 DNA: TGTGCCAGCAACCGCCATCAGGGCGGAGATAAGCCCCAGCATTTT
CDR3 protein: CASNRHQGGDKPQHF
J gene: TRBJ1-5
D gene: .
V gene: TRBV28
clone size: .

CDR3 DNA: TGTGCCAGCAGCCGAGGACTAGCGGGAGTGTACAATGAGCAGTTCTTC
CDR3 protein: CASSRGLAGVYNEQFF
J gene: TRBJ2-1
D gene: TRBD2
V gene: TRBV13
clone size: .

CDR3 DNA: TGCGCCAGCAGCTTGGTCGCTAGCGGATCCTACGAGCAGTACTTC
CDR3 protein: CASSLVASGSYEQYF
J gene: TRBJ2-7
D gene: TRBD2
V gene: TRBV5-1
clone size: .

CDR3 DNA: TGTGCCAGCTCACCACCCAGGGGTGATACGCAGTATTTT
CDR3 protein: CASSPPRGDTQYF
J gene: TRBJ2-3
D gene: .
V gene: TRBV18
clone size: .

CDR3 DNA: TGTGCCAGCAGTTCCCCCGTGCTAGCGGAGGACTACGAGCAGTACTTC
CDR3 protein: CASSSPVLAEDYEQYF
J gene: TRBJ2-7
D gene: TRBD2
V gene: TRBV28
clone size: .

CDR3 DNA: TGTGCCAGCAGCCCGGGTCGGCCCCCCTACGAGCAGTACTTC
CDR3 protein: CASSPGRPPYEQYF
J gene: TRBJ2-7
D gene: .
V gene: TRBV11-2
clone size: many

CDR3 DNA: TGTGCCTGGAGGACACGGGGGACAGGGGGCGAGCAGTACTTC
CDR3 protein: CAWRTRGTGGEQYF
J gene: TRBJ2-7
D gene: TRBD1
V gene: TRBV30
clone size: .

CDR3 DNA: TGTGCCAGCAGGGTTCGACTAGCGGGCCTCTCCTACGAGCAGTACTTC
CDR3 protein: CASRVRLAGLSYEQYF
J gene: TRBJ2-7
D gene: TRBD2
V gene: TRBV28
clone size: .

CDR3 DNA: TGTGCCATCAGTGAAGGGACTAGCTACTACGAGCAGTACTTC
CDR3 protein: CAISEGTSYYEQYF
J gene: TRBJ2-7
D gene: TRBD2
V gene: TRBV10-3
clone size: once

CDR3 DNA: TGTGCCATCAGTAAGAAAGACAGGGTTACTGAAGCTTTCTTT
CDR3 protein: CAISKKDRVTEAFF
J gene: TRBJ1-1
D gene: TRBD1
V gene: TRBV10-3
clone size: .

CDR3 DNA: TGTGCTAGTGGTTTGGGACAGGGTGGCGAGCAGTACTTC
CDR3 protein: CASGLGQGGEQYF
J gene: TRBJ2-7
D gene: TRBD1
V gene: TRBV12-5
clone size: .